This T cell receptor beta chain was sequenced in a study of immune cell composition in non-small cell lung cancer. Study-wide points: In adenocarcinoma, maximal tumour-associated clone frequency tracked TIL tumour reactivity. Lung adenocarcinomas had lower top 10 clone scores and clonality than squamous tumours. Shared sequences between tumour-reactive and dominant in vivo clones were not proven.

Note on this clone: The antigen remains unidentified.

Genomic DNA came from frozen unsorted single-cell suspensions. The method was immunoSEQ multiplex PCR; TCRdb's version includes in-frame clones alone and lacks a portion of them. The sample lists about 15,000 clones, roughly two thirds seen once, with around 8.1% in the top ten. Trimming cost V 0 bases and J 1 base, with 4 bases left between them. In germline, CDR1 is LGHNA, CDR2 YSLEER. The CDR3 spans 15 residues. The gene calls are TRBV4-3 and TRBJ2-6; no reliable D call. Material for sequencing was lung tumor tissue. This receptor was identified in a human donor with non-small cell lung cancer. As DNA, the CDR3 is TGCGCCAGCAGCCAAGATCCATCTGGGGCCAACGTCCTGACTTTC. Its protein product is CASSQDPSGANVLTF.